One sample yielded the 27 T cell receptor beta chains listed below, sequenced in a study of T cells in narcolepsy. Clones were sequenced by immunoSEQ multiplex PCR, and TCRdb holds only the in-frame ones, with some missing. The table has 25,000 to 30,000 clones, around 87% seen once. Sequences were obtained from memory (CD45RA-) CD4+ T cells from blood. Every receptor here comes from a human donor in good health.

CDR3 region: CASSLIAGRGANEKLFF. The DNA of the CDR3 is TGTGCCAGCAGCTTAATAGCGGGGCGAGGAGCTAATGAAAAACTGTTTTTT. V gene TRBV7-6 combines with J gene TRBJ1-4; the D gene is possibly TRBD1 (5 bases). This CDR3 contains 17 residues. Trimming removed 2 bases from V and 3 bases from J, with 16 bases in between. The V gene's germline CDR1 is SGHVS and CDR2 FNYEAQ.

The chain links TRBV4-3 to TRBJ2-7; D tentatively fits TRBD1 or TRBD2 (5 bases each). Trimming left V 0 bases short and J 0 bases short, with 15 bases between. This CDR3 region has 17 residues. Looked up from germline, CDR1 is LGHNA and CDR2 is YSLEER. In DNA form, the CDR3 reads TGCGCCAGCAGCCAAGACCGATGGACTGACAGCTCCTACGAGCAGTACTTC. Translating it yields CASSQDRWTDSSYEQYF.

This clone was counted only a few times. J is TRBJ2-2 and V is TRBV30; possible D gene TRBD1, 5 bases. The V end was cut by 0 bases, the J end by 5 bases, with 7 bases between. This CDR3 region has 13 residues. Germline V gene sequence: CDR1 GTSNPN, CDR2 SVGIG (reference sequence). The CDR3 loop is CAWSVRVTGELFF. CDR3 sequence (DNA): TGTGCCTGGAGTGTCAGGGTAACCGGGGAGCTGTTTTTT.

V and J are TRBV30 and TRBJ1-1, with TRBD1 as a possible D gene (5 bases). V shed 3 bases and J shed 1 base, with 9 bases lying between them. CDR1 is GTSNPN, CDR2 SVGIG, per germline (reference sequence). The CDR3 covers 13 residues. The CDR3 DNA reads TGTGCCTGGAGAATAACAGGGAACACTGAAGCTTTCTTT. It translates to CAWRITGNTEAFF.

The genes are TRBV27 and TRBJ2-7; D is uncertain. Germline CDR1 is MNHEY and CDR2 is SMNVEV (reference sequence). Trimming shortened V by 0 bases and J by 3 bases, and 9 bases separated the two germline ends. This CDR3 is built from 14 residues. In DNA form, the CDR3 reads TGTGCCAGCAGTTTATCCGGGCAGAGCTACGAGCAGTACTTC. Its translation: CASSLSGQSYEQYF.

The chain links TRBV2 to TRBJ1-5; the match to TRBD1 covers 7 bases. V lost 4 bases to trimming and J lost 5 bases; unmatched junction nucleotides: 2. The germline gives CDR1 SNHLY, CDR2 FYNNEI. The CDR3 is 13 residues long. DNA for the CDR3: TGTGCCAGCAGTGGGACAGGTGATCAGCCCCAGCATTTT. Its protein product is CASSGTGDQPQHF.

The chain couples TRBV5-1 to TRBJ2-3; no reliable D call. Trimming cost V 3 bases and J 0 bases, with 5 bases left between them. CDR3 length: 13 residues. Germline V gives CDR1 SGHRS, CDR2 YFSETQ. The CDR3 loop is CASSSQSTDTQYF. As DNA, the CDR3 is TGCGCCAGCAGCTCCCAAAGCACAGATACGCAGTATTTT.

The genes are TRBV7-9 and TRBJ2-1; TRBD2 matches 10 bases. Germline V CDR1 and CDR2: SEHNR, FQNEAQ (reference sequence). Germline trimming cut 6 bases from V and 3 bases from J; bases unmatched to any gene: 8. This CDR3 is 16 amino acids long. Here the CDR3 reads CASRPKLAGFYNEQFF. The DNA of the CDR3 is TGTGCCAGCAGGCCCAAACTAGCGGGATTCTACAATGAGCAGTTCTTC.

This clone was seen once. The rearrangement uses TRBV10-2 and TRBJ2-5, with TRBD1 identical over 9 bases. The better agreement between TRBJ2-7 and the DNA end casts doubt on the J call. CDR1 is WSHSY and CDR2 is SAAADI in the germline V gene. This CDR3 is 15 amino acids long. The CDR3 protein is CASSERQGGRYEQYF. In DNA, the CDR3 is TGCGCCAGCAGTGAGAGACAGGGGGGACGGTACGAGCAGTACTTC.

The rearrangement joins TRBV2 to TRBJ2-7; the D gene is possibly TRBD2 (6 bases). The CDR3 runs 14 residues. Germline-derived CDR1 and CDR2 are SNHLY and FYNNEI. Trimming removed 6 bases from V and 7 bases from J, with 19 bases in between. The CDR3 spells CASSGRGWDWEQYF. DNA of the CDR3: TGTGCCAGCAGCGGGAGAGGTTGGGATTGGGAGCAGTACTTC.

The CDR3: CASSRLQETQYF. The CDR3 bases are TGTGCCAGCTCCCGCCTACAAGAGACCCAGTACTTC. This chain uses TRBV18 with TRBJ2-5; D is unresolved. V lost 6 bases to trimming and J lost 2 bases, with 7 bases between them. This CDR3 is built from 12 residues. Germline CDR1 KGHSH, CDR2 LQKENI.

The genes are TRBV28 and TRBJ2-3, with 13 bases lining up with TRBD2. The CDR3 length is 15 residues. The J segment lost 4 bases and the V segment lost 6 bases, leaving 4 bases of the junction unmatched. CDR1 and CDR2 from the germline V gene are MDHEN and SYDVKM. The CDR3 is CASSNGLAGADTQYF. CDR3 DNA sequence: TGTGCCAGCAGCAACGGACTAGCGGGAGCAGATACGCAGTATTTT.

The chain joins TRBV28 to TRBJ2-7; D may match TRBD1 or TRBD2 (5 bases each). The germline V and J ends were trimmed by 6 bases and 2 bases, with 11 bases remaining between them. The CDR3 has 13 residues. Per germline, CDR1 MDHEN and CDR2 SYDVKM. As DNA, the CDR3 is TGTGCCAGCAGACTCCGGGGCCCCTACGAGCAGTACTTC. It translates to CASRLRGPYEQYF. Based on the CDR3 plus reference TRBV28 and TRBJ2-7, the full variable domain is DVKVTQSSRYLVKRTGEKVFLECVQDMDHENMFWYRQDPGLGLRLIYFSYDVKMKEKGDIPEGYSVSREKKERFSLILESASTNQTSMYLCASRLRGPYEQYFGPGTRLTVT.

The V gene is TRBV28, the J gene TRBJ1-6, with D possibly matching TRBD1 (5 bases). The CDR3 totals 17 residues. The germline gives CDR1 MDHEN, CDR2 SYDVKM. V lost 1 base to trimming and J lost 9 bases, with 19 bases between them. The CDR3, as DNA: TGTGCCAGCAGTTTATCCGGAAGGGGTCAGGGTCGTTCACCCCTCCACTTT. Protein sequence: CASSLSGRGQGRSPLHF.

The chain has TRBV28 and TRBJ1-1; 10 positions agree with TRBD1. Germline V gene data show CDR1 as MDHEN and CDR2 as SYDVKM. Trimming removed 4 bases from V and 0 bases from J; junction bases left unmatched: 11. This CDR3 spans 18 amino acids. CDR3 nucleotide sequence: TGTGCCAGCAGTTCCCTCCGGGACAGGGGCGAACTGAACACTGAAGCTTTCTTT. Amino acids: CASSSLRDRGELNTEAFF.

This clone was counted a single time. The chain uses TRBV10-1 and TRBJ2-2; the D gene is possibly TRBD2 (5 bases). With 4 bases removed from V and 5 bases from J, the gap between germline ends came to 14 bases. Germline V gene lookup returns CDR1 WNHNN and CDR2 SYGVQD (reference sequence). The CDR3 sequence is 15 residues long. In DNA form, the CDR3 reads TGCGCCAGCAGTGCGGACTCCTCGGGGACCGGGGAGCTGTTTTTT. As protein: CASSADSSGTGELFF.

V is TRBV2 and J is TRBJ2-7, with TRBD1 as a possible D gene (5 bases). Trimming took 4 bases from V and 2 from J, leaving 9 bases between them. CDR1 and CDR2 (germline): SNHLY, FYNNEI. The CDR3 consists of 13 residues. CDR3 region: CASSGIGAYEQYF. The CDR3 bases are TGTGCCAGCAGTGGAATAGGGGCCTACGAGCAGTACTTC. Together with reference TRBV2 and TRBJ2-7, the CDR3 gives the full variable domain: EPEVTQTPSHQVTQMGQEVILRCVPISNHLYFYWYRQILGQKVEFLVSFYNNEISEKSEIFDDQFSVERPDGSNFTLKIRSTKLEDSAMYFCASSGIGAYEQYFGPGTRLTVT.

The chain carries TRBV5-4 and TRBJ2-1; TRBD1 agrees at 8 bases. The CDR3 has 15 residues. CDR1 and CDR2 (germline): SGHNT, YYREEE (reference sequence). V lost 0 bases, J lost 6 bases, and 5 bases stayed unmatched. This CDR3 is CASSLATGGSNEQFF. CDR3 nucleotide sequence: TGTGCCAGCAGCTTGGCTACAGGGGGAAGCAATGAGCAGTTCTTC.

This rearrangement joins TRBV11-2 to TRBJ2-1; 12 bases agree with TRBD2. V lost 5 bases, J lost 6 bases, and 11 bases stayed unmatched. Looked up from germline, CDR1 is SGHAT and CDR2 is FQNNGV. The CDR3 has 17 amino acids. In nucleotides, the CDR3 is TGTGCCAGCAGCCCACCTTCCCTAGCGGGGGGGGTCAATGAGCAGTTCTTC. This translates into CASSPPSLAGGVNEQFF. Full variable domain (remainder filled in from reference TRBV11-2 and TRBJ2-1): EAGVAQSPRYKIIEKRQSVAFWCNPISGHATLYWYQQILGQGPKLLIQFQNNGVVDDSQLPKDRFSAERLKGVDSTLKIQPAKLEDSAVYLCASSPPSLAGGVNEQFFGPGTRLTVL.

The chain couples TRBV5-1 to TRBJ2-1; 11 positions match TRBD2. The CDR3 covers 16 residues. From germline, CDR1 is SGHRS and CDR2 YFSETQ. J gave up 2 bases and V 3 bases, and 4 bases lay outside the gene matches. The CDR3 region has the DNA TGCGCCAGCAGCTCCTCGGGACTAGCGGCCTACAATGAGCAGTTCTTC. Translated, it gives CASSSSGLAAYNEQFF.

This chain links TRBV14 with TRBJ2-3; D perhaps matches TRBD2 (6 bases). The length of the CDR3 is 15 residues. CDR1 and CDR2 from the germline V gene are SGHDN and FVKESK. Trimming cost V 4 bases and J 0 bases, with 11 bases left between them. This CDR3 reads CASSPIAVSTDTQYF. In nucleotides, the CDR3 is TGTGCCAGCAGCCCAATAGCGGTGAGCACAGATACGCAGTATTTT.

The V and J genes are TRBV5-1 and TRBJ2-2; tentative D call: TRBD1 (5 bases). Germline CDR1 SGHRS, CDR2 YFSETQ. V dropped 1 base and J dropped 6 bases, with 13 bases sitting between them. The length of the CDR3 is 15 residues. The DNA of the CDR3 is TGCGCCAGCAGCTTGAGGGGCGGTAGCTCCGGGGAGCTGTTTTTT. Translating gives CASSLRGGSSGELFF.

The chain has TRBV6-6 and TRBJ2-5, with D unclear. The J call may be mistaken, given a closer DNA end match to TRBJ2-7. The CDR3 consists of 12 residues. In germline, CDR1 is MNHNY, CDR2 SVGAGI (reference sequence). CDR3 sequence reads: CASSYGPYEQYF. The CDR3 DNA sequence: TGTGCCAGCAGTTATGGGCCCTACGAGCAGTACTTC.

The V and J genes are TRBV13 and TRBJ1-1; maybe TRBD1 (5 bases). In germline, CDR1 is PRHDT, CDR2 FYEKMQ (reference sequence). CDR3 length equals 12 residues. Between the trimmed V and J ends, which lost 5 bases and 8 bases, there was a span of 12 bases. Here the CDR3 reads CASSLNRMEAFF. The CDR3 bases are TGTGCCAGCAGCCTCAACAGGATGGAAGCTTTCTTT. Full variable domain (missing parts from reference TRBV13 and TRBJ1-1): AAGVIQSPRHLIKEKRETATLKCYPIPRHDTVYWYQQGPGQDPQFLISFYEKMQSDKGSIPDRFSAQQFSDYHSELNMSSLELGDSALYFCASSLNRMEAFFGQGTRLTVV.

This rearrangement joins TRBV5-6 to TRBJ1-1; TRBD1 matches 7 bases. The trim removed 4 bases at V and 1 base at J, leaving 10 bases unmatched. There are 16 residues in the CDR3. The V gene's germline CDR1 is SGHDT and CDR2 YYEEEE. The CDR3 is CASSGRRGGSNTEAFF. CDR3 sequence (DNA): TGTGCCAGCAGCGGGAGGCGAGGGGGCTCGAACACTGAAGCTTTCTTT.

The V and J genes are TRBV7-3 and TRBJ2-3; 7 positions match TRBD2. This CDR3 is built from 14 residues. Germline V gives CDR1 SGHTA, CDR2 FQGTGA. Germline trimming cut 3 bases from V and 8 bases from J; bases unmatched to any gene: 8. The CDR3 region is CASSFQRGPGTQYF. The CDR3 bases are TGTGCCAGCAGCTTTCAGCGGGGCCCGGGTACGCAGTATTTT.

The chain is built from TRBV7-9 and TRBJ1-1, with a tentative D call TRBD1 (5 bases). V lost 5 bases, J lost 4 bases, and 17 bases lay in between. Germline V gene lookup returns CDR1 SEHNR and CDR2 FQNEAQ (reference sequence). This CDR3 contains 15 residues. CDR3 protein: CASSAMTVGGTEAFF. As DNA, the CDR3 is TGTGCCAGCAGCGCCATGACAGTGGGCGGCACTGAAGCTTTCTTT.